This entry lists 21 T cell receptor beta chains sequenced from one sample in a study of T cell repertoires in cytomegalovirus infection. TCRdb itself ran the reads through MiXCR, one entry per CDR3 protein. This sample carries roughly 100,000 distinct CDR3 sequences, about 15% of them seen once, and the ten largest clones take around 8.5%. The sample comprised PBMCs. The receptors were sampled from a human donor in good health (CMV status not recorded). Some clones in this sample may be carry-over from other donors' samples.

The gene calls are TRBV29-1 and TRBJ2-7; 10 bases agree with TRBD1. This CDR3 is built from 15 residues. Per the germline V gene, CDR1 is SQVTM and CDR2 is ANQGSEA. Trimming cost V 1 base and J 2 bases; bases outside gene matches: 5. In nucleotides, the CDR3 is TGCAGCGTTGAAGGCAGGGACAGGGGAACCTACGAGCAGTACTTC. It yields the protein CSVEGRDRGTYEQYF.

The CDR3 nucleotides are TGTGCCAGCAGCATGGGACATCACTTCCAAGAGACCCAGTACTTC. Its translation is CASSMGHHFQETQYF. The chain joins TRBV11-2 to TRBJ2-5, with TRBD1 as a possible D gene (6 bases). V lost 5 bases, J lost 1 base, and 14 bases lay in between. CDR3 length: 15 residues. CDR1 SGHAT and CDR2 FQNNGV come from the germline V gene.

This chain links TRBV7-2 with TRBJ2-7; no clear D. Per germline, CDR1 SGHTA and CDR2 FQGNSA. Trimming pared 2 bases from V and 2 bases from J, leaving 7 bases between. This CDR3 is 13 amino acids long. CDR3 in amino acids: CASSLSWAYEQYF. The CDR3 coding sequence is TGTGCCAGCAGCTTAAGCTGGGCCTACGAGCAGTACTTC.

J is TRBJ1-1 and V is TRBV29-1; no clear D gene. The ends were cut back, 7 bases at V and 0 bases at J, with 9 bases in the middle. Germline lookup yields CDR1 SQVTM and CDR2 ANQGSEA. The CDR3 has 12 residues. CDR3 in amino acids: CSAKNLNTEAFF. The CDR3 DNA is TGCAGCGCCAAAAACTTGAACACTGAAGCTTTCTTT. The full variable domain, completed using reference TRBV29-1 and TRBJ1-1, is SAVISQKPSRDICQRGTSLTIQCQVDSQVTMMFWYRQQPGQSLTLIATANQGSEATYESGFVIDKFPISRPNLTFSTLTVSNMSPEDSSIYLCSAKNLNTEAFFGQGTRLTVV.

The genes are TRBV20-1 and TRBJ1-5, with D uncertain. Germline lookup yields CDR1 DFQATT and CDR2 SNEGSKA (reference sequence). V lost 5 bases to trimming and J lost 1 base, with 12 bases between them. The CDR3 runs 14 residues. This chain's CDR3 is CSAPVGGSNQPQHF. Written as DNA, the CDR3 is TGCAGTGCTCCGGTGGGAGGAAGCAATCAGCCCCAGCATTTT.

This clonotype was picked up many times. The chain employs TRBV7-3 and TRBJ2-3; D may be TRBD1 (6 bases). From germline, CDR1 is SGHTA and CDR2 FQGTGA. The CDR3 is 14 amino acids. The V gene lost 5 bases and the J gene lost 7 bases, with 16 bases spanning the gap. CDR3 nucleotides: TGTGCCAGCAGCCTATACAGGGACCCAAATACGCAGTATTTT. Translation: CASSLYRDPNTQYF.

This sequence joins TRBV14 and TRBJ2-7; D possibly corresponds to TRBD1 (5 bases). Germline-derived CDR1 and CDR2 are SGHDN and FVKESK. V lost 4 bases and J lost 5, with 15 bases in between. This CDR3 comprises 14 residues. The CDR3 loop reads CASSRLQASDEQYF. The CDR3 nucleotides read TGTGCCAGCAGCCGATTACAGGCTAGTGACGAGCAGTACTTC.

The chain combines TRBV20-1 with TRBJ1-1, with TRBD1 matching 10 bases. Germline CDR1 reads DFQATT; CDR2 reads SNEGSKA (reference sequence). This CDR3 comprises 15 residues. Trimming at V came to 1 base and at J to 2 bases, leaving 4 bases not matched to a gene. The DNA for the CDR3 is TGCAGTGCTAGAGGACAGGGGGCCCAAAACACTGAAGCTTTCTTT. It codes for CSARGQGAQNTEAFF.

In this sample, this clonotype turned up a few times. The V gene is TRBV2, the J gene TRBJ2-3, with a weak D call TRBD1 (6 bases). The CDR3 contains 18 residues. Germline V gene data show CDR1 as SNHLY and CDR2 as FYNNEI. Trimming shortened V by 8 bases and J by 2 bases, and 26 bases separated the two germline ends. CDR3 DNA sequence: TGTGCCAGCGCCCTCCTTCGACAGGCGGGCATCATCACAGATACGCAGTATTTT. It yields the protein CASALLRQAGIITDTQYF. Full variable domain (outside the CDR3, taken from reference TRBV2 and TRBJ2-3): EPEVTQTPSHQVTQMGQEVILRCVPISNHLYFYWYRQILGQKVEFLVSFYNNEISEKSEIFDDQFSVERPDGSNFTLKIRSTKLEDSAMYFCASALLRQAGIITDTQYFGPGTRLTVL.

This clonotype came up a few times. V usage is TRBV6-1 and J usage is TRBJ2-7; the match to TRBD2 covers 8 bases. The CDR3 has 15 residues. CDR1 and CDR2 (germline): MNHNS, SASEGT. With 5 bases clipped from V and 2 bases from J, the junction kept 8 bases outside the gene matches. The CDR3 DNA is TGTGCCAGCAGTTCCCACAGCGGGGGCACCTACGAGCAGTACTTC. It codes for CASSSHSGGTYEQYF.

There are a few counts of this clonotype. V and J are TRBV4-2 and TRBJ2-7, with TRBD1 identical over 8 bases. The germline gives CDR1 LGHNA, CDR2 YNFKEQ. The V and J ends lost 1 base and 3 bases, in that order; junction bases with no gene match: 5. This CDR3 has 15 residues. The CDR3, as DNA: TGTGCCAGCAGCCAAGCGCCGGGACAGGACTACGAGCAGTACTTC. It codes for CASSQAPGQDYEQYF.

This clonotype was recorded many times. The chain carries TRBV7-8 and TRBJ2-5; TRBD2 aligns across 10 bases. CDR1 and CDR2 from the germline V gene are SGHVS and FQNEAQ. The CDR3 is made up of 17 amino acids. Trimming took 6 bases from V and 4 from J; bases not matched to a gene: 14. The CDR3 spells CASSTPGTSVYLETQYF. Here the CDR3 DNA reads TGTGCCAGCAGTACTCCCGGGACTAGCGTCTACCTAGAGACCCAGTACTTC.

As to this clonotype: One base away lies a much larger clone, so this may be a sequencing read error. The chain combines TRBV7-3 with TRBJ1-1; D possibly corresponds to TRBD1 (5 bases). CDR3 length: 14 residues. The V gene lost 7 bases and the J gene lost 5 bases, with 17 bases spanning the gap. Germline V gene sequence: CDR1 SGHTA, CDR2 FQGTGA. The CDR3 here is CASILGTGETEAFF. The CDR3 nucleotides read TGTGCCAGCATCCTAGGTACGGGGGAGACTGAAGCTTTCTTT.

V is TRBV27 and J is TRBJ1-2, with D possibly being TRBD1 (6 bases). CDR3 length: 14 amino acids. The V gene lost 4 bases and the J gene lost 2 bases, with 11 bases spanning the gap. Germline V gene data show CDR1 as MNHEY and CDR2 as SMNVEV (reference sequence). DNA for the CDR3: TGTGCCAGCAGTTCCGGGGACATGAACTATGGCTACACCTTC. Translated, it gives CASSSGDMNYGYTF.

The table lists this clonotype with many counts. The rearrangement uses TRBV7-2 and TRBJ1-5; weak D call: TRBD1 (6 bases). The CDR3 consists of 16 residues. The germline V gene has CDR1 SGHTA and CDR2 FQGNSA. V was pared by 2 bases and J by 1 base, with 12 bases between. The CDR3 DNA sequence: TGTGCCAGCAGCTTATGGACAGTTGGCAGCAATCAGCCCCAGCATTTT. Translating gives CASSLWTVGSNQPQHF.

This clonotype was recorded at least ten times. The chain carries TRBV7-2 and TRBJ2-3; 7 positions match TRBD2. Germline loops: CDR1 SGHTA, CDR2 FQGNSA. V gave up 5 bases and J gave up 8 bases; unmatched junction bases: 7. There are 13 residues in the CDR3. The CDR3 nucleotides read TGTGCCAGCAGCACCCAGTCGGGGGGTACGCAGTATTTT. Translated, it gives CASSTQSGGTQYF. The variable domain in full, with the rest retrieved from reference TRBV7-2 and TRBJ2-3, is GAGVSQSPSNKVTEKGKDVELRCDPISGHTALYWYRQSLGQGLEFLIYFQGNSAPDKSGLPSDRFSAERTGGSVSTLTIQRTQQEDSAVYLCASSTQSGGTQYFGPGTRLTVL.

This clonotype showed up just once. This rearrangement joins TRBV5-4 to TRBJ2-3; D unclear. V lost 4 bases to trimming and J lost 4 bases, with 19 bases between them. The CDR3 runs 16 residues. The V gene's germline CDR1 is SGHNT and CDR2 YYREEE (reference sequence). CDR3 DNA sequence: TGTGCCAGCAGCCTCCGGGCGTCCCTTCTGGCAGATACGCAGTATTTT. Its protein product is CASSLRASLLADTQYF.

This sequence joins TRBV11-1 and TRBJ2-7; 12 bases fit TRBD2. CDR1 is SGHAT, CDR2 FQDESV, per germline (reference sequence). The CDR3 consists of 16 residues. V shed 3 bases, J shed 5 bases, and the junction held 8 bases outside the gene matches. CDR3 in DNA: TGTGCCAGCAGCTTCCTGACTAGCGGGGGAATGGACGAGCAGTACTTC. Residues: CASSFLTSGGMDEQYF.

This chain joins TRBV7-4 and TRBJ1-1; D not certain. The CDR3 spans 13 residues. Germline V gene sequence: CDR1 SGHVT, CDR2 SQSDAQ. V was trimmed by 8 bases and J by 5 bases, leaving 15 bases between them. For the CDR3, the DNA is TGTGCCAGCCGAGAGATGATGGGGACTGAAGCTTTCTTT. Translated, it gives CASREMMGTEAFF.

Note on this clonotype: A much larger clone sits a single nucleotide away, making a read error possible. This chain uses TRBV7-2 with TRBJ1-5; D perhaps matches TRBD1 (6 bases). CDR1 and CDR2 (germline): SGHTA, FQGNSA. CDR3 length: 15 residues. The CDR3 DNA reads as TGTGCCAGCAGCTCCTCCGGGACACAAAATCCGCCCCAGCATTTT. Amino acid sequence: CASSSSGTQNPPQHF.

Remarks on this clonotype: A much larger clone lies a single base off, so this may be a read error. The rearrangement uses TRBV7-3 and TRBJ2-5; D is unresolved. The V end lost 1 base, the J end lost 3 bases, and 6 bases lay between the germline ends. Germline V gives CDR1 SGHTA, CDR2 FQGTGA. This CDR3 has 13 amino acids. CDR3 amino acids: CASSLIPKETQYF. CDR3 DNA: TGTGCCAGCAGCTTAATCCCAAAAGAGACCCAGTACTTC.